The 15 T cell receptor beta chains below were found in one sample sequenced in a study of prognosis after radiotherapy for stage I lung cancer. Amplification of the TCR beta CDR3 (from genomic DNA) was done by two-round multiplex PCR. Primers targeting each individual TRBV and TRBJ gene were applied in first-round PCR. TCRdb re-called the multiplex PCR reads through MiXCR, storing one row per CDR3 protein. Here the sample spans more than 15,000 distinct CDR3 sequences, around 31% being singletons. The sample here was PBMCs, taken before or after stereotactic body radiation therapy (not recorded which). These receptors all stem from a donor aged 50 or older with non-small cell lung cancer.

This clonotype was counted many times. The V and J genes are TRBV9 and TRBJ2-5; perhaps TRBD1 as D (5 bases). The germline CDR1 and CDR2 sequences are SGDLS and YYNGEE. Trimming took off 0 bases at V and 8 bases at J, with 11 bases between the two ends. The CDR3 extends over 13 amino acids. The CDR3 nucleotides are TGTGCCAGCAGCGTAGGTTCTGGGGCAACCCAGTACTTC. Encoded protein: CASSVGSGATQYF. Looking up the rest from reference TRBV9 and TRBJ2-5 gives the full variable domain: DSGVTQTPKHLITATGQRVTLRCSPRSGDLSVYWYQQSLDQGLQFLIQYYNGEERAKGNILERFSAQQFPDLHSELNLSSLELGDSALYFCASSVGSGATQYFGPGTRLLVL.

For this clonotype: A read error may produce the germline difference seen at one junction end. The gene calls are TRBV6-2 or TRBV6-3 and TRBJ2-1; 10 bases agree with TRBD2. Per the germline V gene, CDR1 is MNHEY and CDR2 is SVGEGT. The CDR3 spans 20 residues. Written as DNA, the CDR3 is TGTGCCGGCAGCACCACAGGGAGCGGGAGGGCACTCCTAGGGCGCAATGAGCAGTTCTTC. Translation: CAGSTTGSGRALLGRNEQFF.

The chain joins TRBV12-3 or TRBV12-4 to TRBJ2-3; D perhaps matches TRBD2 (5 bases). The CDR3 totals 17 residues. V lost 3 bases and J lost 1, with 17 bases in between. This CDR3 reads CASSFGRGQEGTDTQYF. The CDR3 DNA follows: TGTGCCAGCAGTTTTGGGAGAGGTCAGGAGGGCACAGATACGCAGTATTTT.

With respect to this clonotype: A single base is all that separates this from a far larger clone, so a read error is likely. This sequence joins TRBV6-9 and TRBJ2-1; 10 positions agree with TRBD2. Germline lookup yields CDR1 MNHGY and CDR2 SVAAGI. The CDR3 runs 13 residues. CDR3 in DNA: TGTGCCAGCAGTTACACTAGCGGGAATGATCAGTTCTTC. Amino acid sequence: CASSYTSGNDQFF.

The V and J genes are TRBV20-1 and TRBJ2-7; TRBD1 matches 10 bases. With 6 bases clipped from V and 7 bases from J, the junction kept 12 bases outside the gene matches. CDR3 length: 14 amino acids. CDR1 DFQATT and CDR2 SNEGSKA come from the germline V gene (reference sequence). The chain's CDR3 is CSAVDRGLFGEQYF. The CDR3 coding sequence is TGCAGTGCCGTCGACAGGGGGCTGTTTGGTGAGCAGTACTTC.

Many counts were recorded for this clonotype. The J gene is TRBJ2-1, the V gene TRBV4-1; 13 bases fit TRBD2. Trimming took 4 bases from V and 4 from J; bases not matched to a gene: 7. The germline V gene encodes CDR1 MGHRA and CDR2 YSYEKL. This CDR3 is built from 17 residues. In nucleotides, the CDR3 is TGCGCCAGCAGCCGGTCCGGGACTAGCGGGAAGTACAATGAGCAGTTCTTC. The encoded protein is CASSRSGTSGKYNEQFF.

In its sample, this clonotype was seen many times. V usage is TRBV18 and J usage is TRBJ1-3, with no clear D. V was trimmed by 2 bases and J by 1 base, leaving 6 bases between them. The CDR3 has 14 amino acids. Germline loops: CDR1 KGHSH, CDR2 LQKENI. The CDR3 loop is CASSPYVSGNTIYF. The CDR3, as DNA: TGTGCCAGCTCACCATACGTGTCTGGAAACACCATATATTTT.

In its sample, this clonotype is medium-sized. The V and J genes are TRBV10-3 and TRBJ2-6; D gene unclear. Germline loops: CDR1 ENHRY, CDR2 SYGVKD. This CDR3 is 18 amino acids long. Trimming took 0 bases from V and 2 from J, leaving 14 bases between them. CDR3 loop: CAISESVISSPGANVLTF. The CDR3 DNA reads TGTGCCATCAGTGAGTCGGTGATCTCGAGTCCTGGGGCCAACGTCCTGACTTTC.

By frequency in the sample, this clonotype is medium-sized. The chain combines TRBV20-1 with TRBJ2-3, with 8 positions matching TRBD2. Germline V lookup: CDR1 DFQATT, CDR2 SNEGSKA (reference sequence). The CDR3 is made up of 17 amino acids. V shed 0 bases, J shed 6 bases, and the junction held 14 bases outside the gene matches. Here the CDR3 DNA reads TGCAGTGCTAGAGACCCCATGGGGCGGGGGGACCCGGATACGCAGTATTTT. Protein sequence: CSARDPMGRGDPDTQYF.

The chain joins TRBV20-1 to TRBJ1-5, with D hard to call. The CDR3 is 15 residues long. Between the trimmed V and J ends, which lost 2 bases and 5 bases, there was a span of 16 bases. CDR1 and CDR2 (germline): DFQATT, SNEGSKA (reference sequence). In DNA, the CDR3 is TGCAGTGCTAGATCCCAGGACGAGAACTATCAGCCCCAGCATTTT. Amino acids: CSARSQDENYQPQHF.

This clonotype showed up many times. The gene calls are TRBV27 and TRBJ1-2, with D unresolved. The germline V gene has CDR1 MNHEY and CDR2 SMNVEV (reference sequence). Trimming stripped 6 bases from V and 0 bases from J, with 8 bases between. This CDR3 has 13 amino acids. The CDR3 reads CASRSTTNYGYTF. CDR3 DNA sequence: TGTGCCAGCAGATCGACAACTAACTATGGCTACACCTTC.

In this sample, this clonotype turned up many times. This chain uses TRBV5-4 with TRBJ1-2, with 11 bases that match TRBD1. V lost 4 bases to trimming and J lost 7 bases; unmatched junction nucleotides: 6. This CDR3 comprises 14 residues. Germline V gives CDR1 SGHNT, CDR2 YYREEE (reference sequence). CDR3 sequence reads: CASSMGQGVFGYTF. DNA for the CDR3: TGTGCCAGCAGCATGGGACAGGGGGTGTTTGGCTACACCTTC.

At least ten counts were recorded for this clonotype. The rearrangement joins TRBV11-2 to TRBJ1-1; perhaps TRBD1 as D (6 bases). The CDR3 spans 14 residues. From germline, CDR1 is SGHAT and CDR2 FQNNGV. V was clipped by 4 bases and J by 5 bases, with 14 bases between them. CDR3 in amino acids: CASSSPGANTEAFF. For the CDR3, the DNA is TGTGCCAGCAGCTCCCCGGGGGCGAATACTGAAGCTTTCTTT.

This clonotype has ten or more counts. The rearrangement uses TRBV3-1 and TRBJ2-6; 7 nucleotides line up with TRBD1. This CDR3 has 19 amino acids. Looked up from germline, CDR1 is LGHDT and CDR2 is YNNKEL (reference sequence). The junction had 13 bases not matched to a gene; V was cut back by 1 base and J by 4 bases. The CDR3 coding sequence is TGTGCCAGCAGCCAAGTGTCGGCAGGGGGATTATTCGGGGCCAACGTCCTGACTTTC. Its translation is CASSQVSAGGLFGANVLTF. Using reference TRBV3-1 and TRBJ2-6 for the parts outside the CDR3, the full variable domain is DTAVSQTPKYLVTQMGNDKSIKCEQNLGHDTMYWYKQDSKKFLKIMFSYNNKELIINETVPNRFSPKSPDKAHLNLHINSLELGDSAVYFCASSQVSAGGLFGANVLTFGAGSRLTVL.

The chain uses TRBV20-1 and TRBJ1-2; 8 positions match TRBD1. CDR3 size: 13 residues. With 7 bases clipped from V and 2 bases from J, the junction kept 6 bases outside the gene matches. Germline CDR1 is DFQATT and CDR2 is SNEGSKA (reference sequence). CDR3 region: CSVPGQDNYGYTF. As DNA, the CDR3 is TGCAGTGTCCCGGGACAGGACAACTATGGCTACACCTTC.